The clone carrying this TCR beta chain occurred a few times. The antigen is not known. Deletions cut 3 bases from V and 7 bases from J, with 13 bases between. The CDR3 loop spans 13 amino acids. Per germline, CDR1 SGDLS and CDR2 YYNGEE. The data derive from a study of human T cells and chemical hapten exposure. Study-level information: Mostly female, the patients presented with alopecia areata, totalis or universalis.

General study results and limits: Sensitizing with DPC caused no change in TCRs above 1 in 1000 frequency.

TCRdb re-called the RACE reads through MiXCR, storing one row per CDR3 protein. The profile shows approximately 57,000 distinct CDR3 sequences, 9.9% of them singletons. Time point noted: pre-sensitization, week 0. Treatment denoted: therapeutic diphenylcyclopropenone sensitization with weekly scalp DPC. The chain employs TRBV9 and TRBJ1-1, with D possibly being TRBD1 (5 bases). The sequenced sample was whole blood, obtained in connection with sensitization to the hapten diphenylcyclopropenone (DPC). This TCR was sampled from a man between 35 and 55 years old with alopecia areata. Some clones in this sample may be carry-over from other donors' samples. The CDR3 spells CASSDRVDSEAFF. In DNA form, the CDR3 reads TGTGCCAGCAGCGACCGCGTCGACAGTGAAGCTTTCTTT.